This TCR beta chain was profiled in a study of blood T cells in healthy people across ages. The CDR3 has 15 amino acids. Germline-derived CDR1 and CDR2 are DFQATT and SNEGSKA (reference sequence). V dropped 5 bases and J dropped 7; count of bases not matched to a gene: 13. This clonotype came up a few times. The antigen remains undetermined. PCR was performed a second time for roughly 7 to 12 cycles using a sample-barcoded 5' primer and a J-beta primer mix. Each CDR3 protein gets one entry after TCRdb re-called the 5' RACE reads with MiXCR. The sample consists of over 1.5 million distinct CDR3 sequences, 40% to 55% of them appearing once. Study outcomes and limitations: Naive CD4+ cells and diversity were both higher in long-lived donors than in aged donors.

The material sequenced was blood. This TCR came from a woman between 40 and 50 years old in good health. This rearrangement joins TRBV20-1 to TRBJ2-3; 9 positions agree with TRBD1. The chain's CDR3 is CSAEDAGQGLNTQYF. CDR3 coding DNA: TGCAGTGCTGAAGACGCGGGACAGGGTTTAAATACGCAGTATTTT.